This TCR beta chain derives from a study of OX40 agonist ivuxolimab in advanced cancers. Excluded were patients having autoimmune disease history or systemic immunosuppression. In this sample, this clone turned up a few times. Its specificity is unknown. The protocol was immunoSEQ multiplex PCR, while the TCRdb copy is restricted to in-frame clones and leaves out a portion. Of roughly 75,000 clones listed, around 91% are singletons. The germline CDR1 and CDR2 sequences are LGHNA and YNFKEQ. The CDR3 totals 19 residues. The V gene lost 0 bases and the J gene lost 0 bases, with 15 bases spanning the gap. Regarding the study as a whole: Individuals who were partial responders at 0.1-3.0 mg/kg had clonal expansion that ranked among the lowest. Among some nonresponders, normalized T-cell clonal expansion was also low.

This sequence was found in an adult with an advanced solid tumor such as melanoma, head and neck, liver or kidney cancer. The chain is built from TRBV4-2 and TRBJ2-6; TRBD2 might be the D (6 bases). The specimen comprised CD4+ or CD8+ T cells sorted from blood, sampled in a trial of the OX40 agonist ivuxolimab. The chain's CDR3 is CASSQEMAGSSSGANVLTF. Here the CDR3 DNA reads TGTGCCAGCAGCCAAGAGATGGCGGGATCGAGCTCTGGGGCCAACGTCCTGACTTTC.